One sample yielded the 28 T cell receptor beta chains listed below, sequenced in a study of T cell responses to AZD1222 COVID-19 vaccine. Sequenced by immunoSEQ multiplex PCR; TCRdb stores in-frame clones only, minus some. The sample records under 130,000 clones, over 85% being singletons. The source was peripheral blood, collected on day 0 of AZD1222 vaccination. These receptors were obtained from an adult in good health.

This clone was picked up one time. This chain joins TRBV6-1 and TRBJ1-5, with D unclear. Between the trimmed V and J ends, which lost 1 base and 4 bases, there was a span of 11 bases. Per germline, CDR1 MNHNS and CDR2 SASEGT. The CDR3 is 15 amino acids. The CDR3, as DNA: TGTGCCAGCAGTGAAGGAAGGACGGGAAATCAGCCCCAGCATTTT. This codes for CASSEGRTGNQPQHF.

Only a few counts were recorded for this clone. This chain uses TRBV6-4 with TRBJ2-3, with TRBD2 matching over 8 bases. The CDR3 spans 15 residues. With 3 bases clipped from V and 0 bases from J, the junction kept 2 bases outside the gene matches. Germline V gene lookup returns CDR1 MRHNA and CDR2 SNTAGT. CDR3 nucleotide sequence: TGTGCCAGCAGTGAGGCTAGCGGGAGCACAGATACGCAGTATTTT. Its translation is CASSEASGSTDTQYF.

V is TRBV14 and J is TRBJ1-4, with 9 positions matching TRBD1. Germline lookup yields CDR1 SGHDN and CDR2 FVKESK. The length of the CDR3 is 15 residues. V gave up 6 bases and J gave up 5 bases; unmatched junction bases: 7. The CDR3 protein is CASSETGGRNEKLFF. CDR3 DNA sequence: TGTGCCAGCAGTGAGACAGGGGGGAGAAATGAAAAACTGTTTTTT.

This chain links TRBV7-3 with TRBJ2-1, with 8 bases fitting TRBD2. The CDR3 totals 16 residues. V dropped 1 base and J dropped 7; count of bases not matched to a gene: 9. Germline CDR1 SGHTA, CDR2 FQGTGA. CDR3 in amino acids: CASSLRASGLRNEQFF. In nucleotides, the CDR3 is TGTGCCAGCAGCTTAAGGGCTAGCGGGCTTAGGAATGAGCAGTTCTTC.

The chain carries TRBV27 and TRBJ1-2, with D unclear. Germline V lookup: CDR1 MNHEY, CDR2 SMNVEV (reference sequence). V lost 3 bases to trimming and J lost 3 bases, with 8 bases between them. The CDR3 is 13 residues long. CDR3 sequence (DNA): TGTGCCAGCAGTTTCGGCTCGGACTATGGCTACACCTTC. It encodes CASSFGSDYGYTF.

The chain carries TRBV9 and TRBJ1-4, with unresolved D. The CDR3 is 15 amino acids. V lost 5 bases, J lost 3 bases, and 14 bases lay in between. Germline values: CDR1 SGDLS, CDR2 YYNGEE. CDR3 DNA sequence: TGTGCCAGCAGGGAGTCAGACGGTCCTAATGAAAAACTGTTTTTT. Amino acids: CASRESDGPNEKLFF.

The chain joins TRBV5-4 to TRBJ2-6; the match to TRBD1 covers 8 bases. This CDR3 region has 17 residues. The junction had 6 bases not matched to a gene; V was cut back by 4 bases and J by 0 bases. The germline CDR1 and CDR2 sequences are SGHNT and YYREEE (reference sequence). DNA of the CDR3: TGTGCCAGCAGCCATGGACAGGGCGTCTCTGGGGCCAACGTCCTGACTTTC. Protein sequence: CASSHGQGVSGANVLTF.

The chain has TRBV12-5 and TRBJ2-2; 7 positions agree with TRBD2. Germline V gene lookup returns CDR1 LGHNT and CDR2 FRNRAP. Unmatched junction bases numbered 4, after V lost 4 bases and J lost 5 bases. There are 14 residues in the CDR3. The CDR3 here is CASGWYGRTGELFF. Here the CDR3 DNA reads TGTGCTAGTGGTTGGTACGGGAGGACCGGGGAGCTGTTTTTT. Filled out from reference TRBV12-5 and TRBJ2-2, the complete variable domain reads DARVTQTPRHKVTEMGQEVTMRCQPILGHNTVFWYRQTMMQGLELLAYFRNRAPLDDSGMPKDRFSAEMPDATLATLKIQPSEPRDSAVYFCASGWYGRTGELFFGEGSRLTVL.

This chain uses TRBV2 with TRBJ2-7; 7 bases are shared with TRBD1. Germline CDR1 SNHLY, CDR2 FYNNEI. The CDR3 has 18 amino acids. The V segment lost 5 bases and the J segment 1 base; nucleotides outside the gene matches: 17. DNA for the CDR3: TGTGCCAGCAGTCTGGACAGGTCTTATTCTAGTTTTTCCTACGAGCAGTACTTC. As protein: CASSLDRSYSSFSYEQYF.

This sequence joins TRBV18 and TRBJ2-3, with TRBD1 matching 9 bases. Germline loops: CDR1 KGHSH, CDR2 LQKENI. V lost 3 bases, J lost 4 bases, and 2 bases stayed unmatched. The CDR3 length is 14 residues. Here the CDR3 reads CASSPDRGADTQYF. The DNA of the CDR3 is TGTGCCAGCTCACCTGACAGGGGGGCAGATACGCAGTATTTT.

This chain connects TRBV4-2 to TRBJ2-2; 7 bases match TRBD2. The CDR3 runs to 19 residues. V trimming: 3 bases; J trimming: 5 bases; junction bases outside the gene matches: 18. The V gene's germline CDR1 is LGHNA and CDR2 YNFKEQ. The CDR3 DNA follows: TGTGCCAGCAGCCACGTTTTATTTGGGGCGGGAGTAGAGACCGGGGAGCTGTTTTTT. As protein: CASSHVLFGAGVETGELFF.

The gene calls are TRBV27 and TRBJ1-1; D possibly corresponds to TRBD1 (5 bases). Germline V lookup: CDR1 MNHEY, CDR2 SMNVEV (reference sequence). The CDR3 consists of 15 residues. V lost 0 bases and J lost 4, with 12 bases in between. The CDR3 loop is CASSLSGTVITEAFF. The CDR3 DNA sequence: TGTGCCAGCAGTTTATCTGGGACCGTAATCACTGAAGCTTTCTTT.

The J gene is TRBJ1-6, the V gene TRBV7-9; D ambiguous. CDR3 size: 13 residues. Germline loops: CDR1 SEHNR, CDR2 FQNEAQ (reference sequence). With 5 bases removed from V and 7 bases from J, the gap between germline ends came to 9 bases. For the CDR3, the DNA is TGTGCCAGCAGCCCGATACAGAATTCACCCCTCCACTTT. It specifies CASSPIQNSPLHF.

A remark on this clone: Mismatch with germline at one junction end may stem from a read error. The gene calls are TRBV6-1 and TRBJ1-5; no firm D call. The CDR3 runs 12 residues. Germline-derived CDR1 and CDR2 are MNHNS and SASEGT. CDR3 protein: CASREGNQPQHF. The CDR3 region has the DNA TGTGCCAGCAGGGAAGGGAATCAGCCCCAGCATTTT.

The rearrangement uses TRBV6-6 and TRBJ2-3, with D perhaps assigned TRBD1 or TRBD2 (6 bases each). The length of the CDR3 is 16 residues. The V end lost 7 bases, the J end lost 4 bases, and 21 bases lay between the germline ends. Germline V CDR1 and CDR2: MNHNY, SVGAGI (reference sequence). The CDR3 DNA reads as TGTGCCAGCATCCATGGGGGGCGTTTAGGTCCAGATACGCAGTATTTT. Protein: CASIHGGRLGPDTQYF.

This chain connects TRBV11-1 to TRBJ1-5, with a possible D match to TRBD1 (5 bases). V lost 5 bases and J 5 bases, leaving 10 bases between the germline ends. Germline-derived CDR1 and CDR2 are SGHAT and FQDESV (reference sequence). This CDR3 has 13 amino acids. The CDR3 region has the DNA TGTGCCAGCAGCCGCATGACAGATCAGCCCCAGCATTTT. Translating gives CASSRMTDQPQHF.

The chain joins TRBV2 to TRBJ1-2; no reliable D call. The CDR3 has 11 residues. CDR1 is SNHLY and CDR2 is FYNNEI in the germline V gene. V was trimmed by 6 bases and J by 3 bases, leaving 5 bases between them. CDR3 nucleotides: TGTGCCAGCAGCGTGGACTATGGCTACACCTTC. The encoded protein is CASSVDYGYTF.

The J gene is TRBJ1-5, the V gene TRBV19, with D hard to call. Germline V gene lookup returns CDR1 LNHDA and CDR2 SQIVND (reference sequence). The CDR3 is 14 amino acids. V dropped 6 bases and J dropped 5 bases, with 14 bases sitting between them. The CDR3 coding sequence is TGTGCCAGTAGGTGGGCCGGGGAGGATCAGCCCCAGCATTTT. Translation: CASRWAGEDQPQHF.

Of note for this clone: The same CDR3 is also encoded by other DNA sequences in this sample. The chain joins TRBV7-3 to TRBJ1-1, with D perhaps TRBD1 (5 bases). Trimming shortened V by 2 bases and J by 2 bases, and 6 bases separated the two germline ends. The CDR3 totals 13 residues. The germline V gene has CDR1 SGHTA and CDR2 FQGTGA. The CDR3 DNA sequence: TGTGCCAGCAGCTTACAGGGCAACACTGAAGCTTTCTTT. This translates into CASSLQGNTEAFF. Complete variable domain (other parts from reference TRBV7-3 and TRBJ1-1): GAGVSQTPSNKVTEKGKYVELRCDPISGHTALYWYRQSLGQGPEFLIYFQGTGAADDSGLPNDRFFAVRPEGSVSTLKIQRTERGDSAVYLCASSLQGNTEAFFGQGTRLTVV.

The genes are TRBV9 and TRBJ2-2; the match to TRBD2 covers 7 bases. V trimming: 4 bases; J trimming: 7 bases; junction bases outside the gene matches: 19. The CDR3 totals 18 residues. Germline CDR1 reads SGDLS; CDR2 reads YYNGEE. The CDR3 region is CASSSPPFSGGVVGELFF. CDR3 coding DNA: TGTGCCAGCAGCTCCCCGCCGTTTTCTGGGGGGGTTGTCGGGGAGCTGTTTTTT.

The V and J genes are TRBV6-2 or TRBV6-3 and TRBJ2-1, with a weak D call TRBD2 (5 bases). Germline V gene sequence: CDR1 MNHEY, CDR2 SVGEGT. This CDR3 has 17 amino acids. Trimming took 0 bases from V and 3 from J, leaving 15 bases between them. The CDR3 sequence is CASSYSNGEVVYNEQFF. CDR3 nucleotide sequence: TGTGCCAGCAGTTACTCGAACGGGGAAGTGGTCTACAATGAGCAGTTCTTC.

The chain recombines TRBV21-1 with TRBJ1-1. TRBV21-1 counts as a pseudogene. CDR3 length equals 14 residues. The chain's CDR3 is CATGVPALNTEAFF. The CDR3 region has the DNA TGTGCCACCGGGGTACCCGCCTTGAACACTGAAGCTTTCTTT.

V and J are TRBV5-6 and TRBJ2-7, with 8 bases aligning to TRBD1. Per the germline V gene, CDR1 is SGHDT and CDR2 is YYEEEE. The CDR3 totals 15 residues. V gave up 3 bases and J gave up 3 bases; unmatched junction bases: 8. The CDR3 DNA reads as TGTGCCAGCAGCTCCGCCGGGACAGGAAACTACGAGCAGTACTTC. Translating gives CASSSAGTGNYEQYF.

The chain links TRBV27 to TRBJ2-2, with 7 bases matching TRBD1. Germline V gene data show CDR1 as MNHEY and CDR2 as SMNVEV (reference sequence). The CDR3 has 15 amino acids. V shed 3 bases, J shed 0 bases, and the junction held 1 base outside the gene matches. The CDR3 DNA reads TGTGCCAGCAGTTTTCAGGGGGCGAACACCGGGGAGCTGTTTTTT. Translating gives CASSFQGANTGELFF.

The chain uses TRBV25-1 and TRBJ1-3; D remains ambiguous. Germline V gives CDR1 MGHDK, CDR2 SYGVNS. The V end lost 5 bases, the J end lost 0 bases, and 8 bases lay between the germline ends. This CDR3 comprises 14 residues. Here the CDR3 DNA reads TGTGCCAGCAGTCTTTCCATCTCTGGAAACACCATATATTTT. It yields the protein CASSLSISGNTIYF.

This rearrangement joins TRBV6-5 to TRBJ1-2; D possibly corresponds to TRBD1 (5 bases). The CDR3 spans 11 residues. Germline V lookup: CDR1 MNHEY, CDR2 SVGAGI. V lost 7 bases and J lost 8, with 11 bases in between. This chain's CDR3 is CASTVNRGYTF. For the CDR3, the DNA is TGTGCCAGCACCGTGAACAGGGGCTACACCTTC.

This clone was seen only once. This CDR3 is CASTVGPLGNQPQHF. As DNA, the CDR3 is TGTGCCAGCACTGTAGGACCCTTAGGCAATCAGCCCCAGCATTTT. The chain recombines TRBV28 with TRBJ1-5; D not certain. CDR1 MDHEN and CDR2 SYDVKM come from the germline V gene. Trimming cost V 7 bases and J 2 bases, with 15 bases left between them. The CDR3 length is 15 residues. The full variable domain, with the rest looked up from reference TRBV28 and TRBJ1-5, is DVKVTQSSRYLVKRTGEKVFLECVQDMDHENMFWYRQDPGLGLRLIYFSYDVKMKEKGDIPEGYSVSREKKERFSLILESASTNQTSMYLCASTVGPLGNQPQHFGDGTRLSIL.

This clone was counted a single time. The rearrangement joins TRBV19 to TRBJ2-6; D may be TRBD1 or TRBD2 (5 bases each). CDR3 length equals 15 residues. V lost 3 bases and J 4 bases, leaving 10 bases between the germline ends. Germline V gene lookup returns CDR1 LNHDA and CDR2 SQIVND (reference sequence). The chain's CDR3 is CASSMAGTGANVLTF. The CDR3 coding sequence is TGTGCCAGTAGTATGGCAGGGACCGGGGCCAACGTCCTGACTTTC.